This T cell receptor (beta chain) was sequenced for a study of PD-1 blockade in classical Hodgkin lymphoma (dated by TCRdb to 2020 to 2022). General notes on the study: To define a peripheral blood immune signature of response to PD-1 blockade in classical Hodgkin lymphoma, the study combined TCR beta sequencing with CyTOF.

The Qiagen DNeasy kit was used to extract genomic DNA both from unsorted PBMCs and from the negatively selected CD4+ and CD8+ fractions. Amplification of TCR beta CDR3 regions was done by immunoSEQ multiplex PCR with primers that anneal to V and J segments. A synthetic immune receptor repertoire was used to minimize amplification bias, and any remaining bias was removed computationally after sequencing. Processing in the source paper ran as follows. Custom Python scripts were used to quantify repertoire diversity as the Shannon entropy index. Unsorted, CD4+ and CD8+ repertoires were analyzed separately, except in combined analyses where CD4+ and CD8+ sequences were merged in silico. In its TCRdb copy, this immuneACCESS table keeps in-frame sequences only and misses some clones. Where compared with another copy, unresolved V genes explain less than half of these, and the others have no known cause. That table furnishes V, J and clone size, whereas the DNA furnished D and trimming. Present in this sample are 10,000 or so clones, approximately 84% of which were seen just once. The top ten hold 15% of the sample.

On this clone itself: Its recognized antigen is unknown. No base quality information exists; no much larger clone differs at one position.

According to the study, the label for this sample's time point signals: newly diagnosed, previously untreated cHL patient sample. CD8+ T cells were purified from thawed PBMCs by magnetic negative selection with a Miltenyi CD8+ T cell isolation kit. As a comparison group for the relapsed/refractory trial patients, PBMCs from patients with newly diagnosed, previously untreated classical Hodgkin lymphoma were sequenced. Peripheral blood was collected in 8 mL Vacutainer Cell Preparation Tubes, from which PBMCs were isolated by centrifugation and then cryopreserved. Purified CD4+ and CD8+ fractions were prepared only for cases with an additional available PBMC sample. On LS columns in a quadroMACS separator, the magnetically labelled cells were depleted, and the flow-through was collected as the purified fraction. CDR1 SGHAT and CDR2 FQNNGV are derived from the germline V gene. The cysteine opens and the phenylalanine closes a CDR3 of 16 amino acids. The read is trimmed to its CDR3 DNA, 48 bases read in frame from base 1. Trimming removed 2 bases from V and 4 bases from J, leaving 14 bases between the germline ends.

Summary of the overall study and its limitations: The study was limited to a single clinical trial cohort, and causes of repertoire differences, possibly disease activity or prior therapy, remained undefined. Baseline TCR diversity was reported as lower in newly diagnosed patients than in healthy donors, and lower still in relapsed/refractory patients.

Recombination connected TRBV11-2 to TRBJ2-2; confidence is insufficient to name the D gene. Sequencing used CD8+ T cells from blood. The TCR comes from a human donor with classical Hodgkin lymphoma. In nucleotides, the sequence is TGTGCCAGCAGCTTATCGACTCGAGGTAGCACCGGGGAGCTGTTTTTT. It is translated as CASSLSTRGSTGELFF.